The 10 T cell receptor beta chains listed next were all sequenced from one sample in a study of T-cell memory formation after mild COVID-19. TCRdb reprocessed the 5' RACE reads via MiXCR and lists one record per CDR3 protein. Found here are approximately 230,000 distinct CDR3 sequences, approximately 16% of them singletons; the top ten hold about 3.5%. The specimen sequenced was PBMCs or a T cell subset sorted from them (not recorded which). The receptor set was obtained from a man younger than 35 who had mild COVID-19 (a few samples of this study predate the infection). Cell type and time point are not known.

This clonotype was detected ten times or more. The chain joins TRBV5-1 to TRBJ2-3; D is undetermined. Per germline, CDR1 SGHRS and CDR2 YFSETQ. V shed 3 bases and J shed 2 bases, with 10 bases lying between them. The CDR3 runs to 14 residues. For the CDR3, the DNA is TGCGCCAGCAGCTCCCAGACCCTCACAGATACGCAGTATTTT. Protein: CASSSQTLTDTQYF.

This rearrangement joins TRBV7-2 to TRBJ2-5; 10 bases map to TRBD2. Trimming removed 8 bases from V and 2 bases from J; junction bases left unmatched: 8. The CDR3 consists of 15 residues. Germline CDR1 is SGHTA and CDR2 is FQGNSA. The chain's CDR3 is CASAWGLAKQETQYF. CDR3 sequence (DNA): TGTGCCAGCGCGTGGGGACTAGCGAAACAAGAGACCCAGTACTTC.

This clonotype was detected only a few times. V gene TRBV11-2 combines with J gene TRBJ2-1, with D perhaps matching TRBD2 (5 bases). V lost 5 bases to trimming and J lost 7 bases, with 12 bases between them. CDR3 length: 13 amino acids. CDR1 SGHAT and CDR2 FQNNGV come from the germline V gene. CDR3 protein: CASSRYGENEQFF. DNA for the CDR3: TGTGCCAGCAGCCGTTACGGGGAAAATGAGCAGTTCTTC.

J is TRBJ2-5 and V is TRBV28, with a possible D match to TRBD2 (5 bases). This CDR3 contains 14 residues. Looked up from germline, CDR1 is MDHEN and CDR2 is SYDVKM. V lost 6 bases and J 5 bases, leaving 16 bases between the germline ends. The CDR3 DNA follows: TGTGCCAGCAGACGCAGCCGGCGGGCGGAGACCCAGTACTTC. Amino acids: CASRRSRRAETQYF.

There are a few counts of this clonotype. The V and J genes are TRBV27 and TRBJ2-1, with a tentative D call TRBD1 (6 bases). This CDR3 contains 16 residues. Per germline, CDR1 MNHEY and CDR2 SMNVEV (reference sequence). V lost 2 bases, J lost 10 bases, and 21 bases lay in between. The CDR3 here is CASSLAGVLVGIEQFF. CDR3 nucleotides: TGTGCCAGCAGTTTAGCAGGGGTGTTGGTCGGAATAGAGCAGTTCTTC.

This clonotype occurred a few times. V usage is TRBV5-1 and J usage is TRBJ2-5; 7 bases fit TRBD1. Losses at the gene ends were 2 bases for V and 7 bases for J; bases not matched to a gene: 8. Germline V gene data show CDR1 as SGHRS and CDR2 as YFSETQ. The CDR3 covers 14 residues. The CDR3 protein is CASSFTGATGTQYF. The CDR3 coding sequence is TGCGCCAGCAGCTTTACAGGGGCAACGGGGACCCAGTACTTC.

V gene TRBV3-1 combines with J gene TRBJ2-1; 9 bases are shared with TRBD2. V was pared by 0 bases and J by 8 bases, with 5 bases of the junction left unmatched. The germline CDR1 and CDR2 sequences are LGHDT and YNNKEL (reference sequence). The CDR3 totals 15 residues. Here the CDR3 reads CASSQEGGGAHEQFF. The CDR3 DNA reads as TGTGCCAGCAGCCAAGAGGGCGGGGGGGCCCATGAGCAGTTCTTC.

This clonotype was counted ten times or more. The chain employs TRBV5-1 and TRBJ2-6; D may be TRBD1 (5 bases). The CDR3 consists of 17 residues. Germline loops: CDR1 SGHRS, CDR2 YFSETQ. V lost 0 bases to trimming and J lost 0 bases, with 10 bases between them. The CDR3 bases are TGCGCCAGCAGCTTGGACAGGACCTCCTCTGGGGCCAACGTCCTGACTTTC. As protein: CASSLDRTSSGANVLTF.

This chain uses TRBV7-2 with TRBJ2-7; 11 bases match TRBD1. CDR1 and CDR2 (germline): SGHTA, FQGNSA. The CDR3 consists of 14 residues. J gave up 2 bases and V 8 bases, and 5 bases lay outside the gene matches. The CDR3 bases are TGTGCCAGCGCTAAGGACAGGGGGCCCTACGAGCAGTACGTC. This sequence encodes CASAKDRGPYEQYV.

The chain uses TRBV4-1 and TRBJ1-2, with D possibly matching TRBD1 (6 bases). The V gene lost 1 base and the J gene lost 2 bases, with 8 bases spanning the gap. This CDR3 is built from 14 residues. The germline gives CDR1 MGHRA, CDR2 YSYEKL. This chain's CDR3 is CASSQAQGNYGYTF. The DNA for the CDR3 is TGCGCCAGCAGCCAAGCTCAGGGGAACTATGGCTACACCTTC.